This T cell receptor beta chain was documented in a study of T cell responses to AZD1222 COVID-19 vaccine. Comments on this clone: As yet, its antigen is unknown.

Overall study findings and caveats: The donor group comprised mostly white British people and more females; the analysis possibly underestimated clonal diversity. Reports indicate that nearly half of spike-specific TCRs are directed at unmutated variant regions. All repertoire sampling was performed exclusively after the peak T cell response.

Some clones are missing from TCRdb's copy, which holds only in-frame ones; the method was immunoSEQ multiplex PCR. Here the sample spans some 130,000 clones, 85% to 95% being singletons. This CDR3 contains 15 residues. The V gene's germline CDR1 is SGHRS and CDR2 YFSETQ. V gave up 0 bases and J gave up 3 bases, with 12 bases separating them. It was second doses at about 4 or about 12 weeks that were pooled. The chain recombines TRBV5-1 with TRBJ1-1; D is unresolved. The receptor was derived from an adult who received the AZD1222 COVID-19 vaccine. The sample consisted of peripheral blood, taken 28 days after the second AZD1222 dose. In DNA, the CDR3 is TGCGCCAGCAGCTTGGAGGAACAGATCGACACTGAAGCTTTCTTT. Protein product: CASSLEEQIDTEAFF.